The 16 T cell receptor beta chains in this list originate from one sample, sequenced in a study of T-cell reconstitution after alpha-beta-depleted transplantation in children (dated by TCRdb to the mid-2010s). Libraries were built with PCR. Sequencing relied on an Illumina HiSeq 2500. TCR libraries were prepared with molecular barcoding, using unique molecular identifiers to normalize TCRbeta repertoire quantification. The public reads were quality trimmed at Q25 with fastp and then assembled into clones with MiXCR by TCRdb, keeping productive beta chains. Rows matching on CDR3 protein sequence are summarized as one entry with the most common DNA and genes. The sample table holds 530,000 or so distinct CDR3 sequences, of which roughly 27% were seen once. The biggest ten clones account for 30% to 40% of the sample. This specimen's treatment or condition label, per the study, means: allogeneic hematopoietic cell transplantation with graft depleted of TCRalphabeta T cells and CD19 B cells.

Here the sequenced sample was PBMCs, taken before TCRalphabeta/CD19-depleted stem cell transplant. These TCRs come from a boy less than two years old with Wiskott-Aldrich syndrome, due to receive a stem cell transplant.

This clonotype has a handful of counts. The rearrangement uses TRBV10-3 and TRBJ2-3; D uncertain. V lost 2 bases to trimming and J lost 0 bases, with 3 bases between them. The germline V gene encodes CDR1 ENHRY and CDR2 SYGVKD. The CDR3 extends over 13 amino acids. CDR3 coding DNA: TGTGCCATCAGTGAGGGCAGCACAGATACGCAGTATTTT. Amino acids: CAISEGSTDTQYF.

The J gene is TRBJ2-7, the V gene TRBV28; 7 nucleotides line up with TRBD1. The CDR3 totals 15 residues. Trimming cost V 5 bases and J 0 bases; bases outside gene matches: 7. The germline gives CDR1 MDHEN, CDR2 SYDVKM. CDR3 loop: CASSDRQGLSYEQYF. CDR3 bases: TGTGCCAGCAGTGATCGACAGGGCCTCTCCTACGAGCAGTACTTC.

The chain joins TRBV10-3 to TRBJ2-3; 7 bases map to TRBD2. The CDR3 is made up of 17 amino acids. Trimming took 6 bases from V and 4 from J; bases not matched to a gene: 16. CDR1 is ENHRY and CDR2 is SYGVKD in the germline V gene. CDR3 in amino acids: CAISPGDQRGGADTQYF. CDR3 nucleotide sequence: TGTGCCATCAGCCCGGGTGACCAGCGGGGCGGGGCAGATACGCAGTATTTT.

The chain employs TRBV7-3 and TRBJ2-2, with 8 bases that match TRBD1. V was clipped by 6 bases and J by 4 bases; unmatched bases: 7. CDR1 is SGHTA and CDR2 is FQGTGA in the germline V gene. This CDR3 has 15 amino acids. The CDR3 region has the DNA TGTGCCAGCAGGGAAAGACAGGGGAGCACCGGGGAGCTGTTTTTT. As protein: CASRERQGSTGELFF.

This clonotype showed up just a few times. The chain couples TRBV5-1 to TRBJ2-7; TRBD1 aligns across 10 bases. This CDR3 contains 15 residues. J lost 3 bases, V lost 7 bases, and 10 bases had no gene match. Germline CDR1 SGHRS, CDR2 YFSETQ. For the CDR3, the DNA is TGCGCCAGCGCACAGCCGGGACAGGGGAACTACGAGCAGTACTTC. Protein: CASAQPGQGNYEQYF.

The chain recombines TRBV20-1 with TRBJ2-7; 9 bases are a match to TRBD1. The CDR3 extends over 13 amino acids. CDR1 DFQATT and CDR2 SNEGSKA come from the germline V gene (reference sequence). Germline trimming cut 4 bases from V and 4 bases from J; bases unmatched to any gene: 5. CDR3 sequence: CSATGTGFYEQYF. CDR3 nucleotides: TGCAGTGCTACCGGGACAGGGTTTTACGAGCAGTACTTC.

This clonotype was counted at least ten times. The chain links TRBV7-3 to TRBJ2-5; 7 bases line up with TRBD2. Germline V gene sequence: CDR1 SGHTA, CDR2 FQGTGA. The V and J ends lost 7 bases and 1 base, in that order; junction bases with no gene match: 6. The CDR3 covers 14 residues. The CDR3 DNA follows: TGTGCCAGCAATCGGGGAGGGATCCAAGAGACCCAGTACTTC. Translation: CASNRGGIQETQYF.

V and J are TRBV5-1 and TRBJ2-1; 15 bases align to TRBD2. In germline, CDR1 is SGHRS, CDR2 YFSETQ. The CDR3 spans 17 residues. Trimming took 4 bases from V and 7 from J; bases not matched to a gene: 9. This CDR3 reads CASSGGLAGGPGNEQFF. CDR3 in DNA: TGCGCCAGCAGCGGTGGACTAGCGGGAGGGCCTGGGAATGAGCAGTTCTTC.

This clonotype was detected a few times. V gene TRBV20-1 combines with J gene TRBJ2-2, with 8 bases fitting TRBD2. With V trimmed by 2 bases and J by 6 bases, 8 bases remained unmatched. Germline loops: CDR1 DFQATT, CDR2 SNEGSKA (reference sequence). The CDR3 sequence is 15 residues long. CDR3 amino acids: CSARRREGRAGELFF. The CDR3 coding sequence is TGCAGTGCTAGACGACGGGAGGGCCGGGCCGGGGAGCTGTTTTTT.

The chain links TRBV12-3 or TRBV12-4 to TRBJ2-1; 8 bases fit TRBD1. V shed 4 bases, J shed 2 bases, and the junction held 4 bases outside the gene matches. The CDR3 is made up of 15 amino acids. Here the CDR3 reads CASSSRTGTYNEQFF. In DNA, the CDR3 is TGTGCCAGCAGTTCTCGGACAGGGACCTACAATGAGCAGTTCTTC.

This clonotype was counted between two and nine times. V usage is TRBV20-1 and J usage is TRBJ2-4; TRBD2 agrees at 7 bases. The ends lost 3 bases at V and 6 bases at J; junction bases unmatched: 11. The CDR3 runs to 15 residues. Germline V gives CDR1 DFQATT, CDR2 SNEGSKA (reference sequence). The CDR3 is CSARSAGDYLNIQYF. CDR3 in DNA: TGCAGTGCTAGGTCCGCGGGAGACTACTTAAACATTCAGTACTTC.

This clonotype has only a few counts. This sequence joins TRBV11-2 and TRBJ1-2; D possibly corresponds to TRBD1 (5 bases). Looked up from germline, CDR1 is SGHAT and CDR2 is FQNNGV. This CDR3 is built from 16 residues. Deletions cut 1 base from V and 5 bases from J, with 17 bases between. The CDR3 spells CASSLGGTPTQYGYTF. CDR3 DNA sequence: TGTGCCAGCAGCTTAGGGGGGACGCCTACTCAGTATGGCTACACCTTC. The full variable domain, in which reference TRBV11-2 and TRBJ1-2 provide the parts outside the CDR3, is EAGVAQSPRYKIIEKRQSVAFWCNPISGHATLYWYQQILGQGPKLLIQFQNNGVVDDSQLPKDRFSAERLKGVDSTLKIQPAKLEDSAVYLCASSLGGTPTQYGYTFGSGTRLTVV.

This chain links TRBV7-2 with TRBJ2-1; no clear D gene. Germline values: CDR1 SGHTA, CDR2 FQGNSA. This CDR3 has 15 residues. V lost 2 bases and J lost 3, with 11 bases in between. In nucleotides, the CDR3 is TGTGCCAGCAGCTTAAGGTTCGGAGACTACAATGAGCAGTTCTTC. Translating it yields CASSLRFGDYNEQFF.

V gene TRBV7-8 combines with J gene TRBJ1-5; 9 positions agree with TRBD1. CDR3 size: 15 residues. With V trimmed by 8 bases and J by 1 base, 6 bases remained unmatched. CDR1 is SGHVS and CDR2 is FQNEAQ in the germline V gene. The CDR3 region has the DNA TGTGCCAGCGAGAAGGGGACAGGGAGCAATCAGCCCCAGCATTTT. Protein sequence: CASEKGTGSNQPQHF.

The J gene is TRBJ2-5, the V gene TRBV14, with TRBD2 identical over 14 bases. V lost 2 bases and J lost 4; bases outside the gene matches: 12. The V gene's germline CDR1 is SGHDN and CDR2 FVKESK. The CDR3 has 19 residues. The CDR3 is CASSQLAAPGLAGAETQYF. The CDR3 nucleotides are TGTGCCAGCAGCCAACTAGCCGCACCGGGACTAGCGGGAGCAGAGACCCAGTACTTC.

This chain uses TRBV5-6 with TRBJ1-1; D perhaps matches TRBD1 (5 bases). The CDR3 consists of 14 residues. V shed 1 base and J shed 3 bases, with 10 bases lying between them. CDR1 is SGHDT, CDR2 YYEEEE, per germline. Here the CDR3 DNA reads TGTGCCAGCAGCTTGAGCAGGGTTGACACTGAAGCTTTCTTT. Translated: CASSLSRVDTEAFF.